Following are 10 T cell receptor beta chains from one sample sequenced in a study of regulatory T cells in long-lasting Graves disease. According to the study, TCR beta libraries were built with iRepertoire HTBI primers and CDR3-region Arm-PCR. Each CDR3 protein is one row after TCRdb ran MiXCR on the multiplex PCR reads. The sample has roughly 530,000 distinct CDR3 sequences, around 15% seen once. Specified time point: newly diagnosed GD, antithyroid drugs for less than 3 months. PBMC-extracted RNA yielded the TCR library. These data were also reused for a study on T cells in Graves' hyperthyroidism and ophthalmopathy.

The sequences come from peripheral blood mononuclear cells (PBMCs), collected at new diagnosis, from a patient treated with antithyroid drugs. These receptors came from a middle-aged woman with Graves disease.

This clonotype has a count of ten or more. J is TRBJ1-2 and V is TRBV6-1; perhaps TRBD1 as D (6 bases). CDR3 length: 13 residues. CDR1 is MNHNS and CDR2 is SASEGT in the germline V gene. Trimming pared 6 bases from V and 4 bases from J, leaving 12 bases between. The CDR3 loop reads CASSRQALYGYTF. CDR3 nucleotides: TGTGCCAGCAGCAGACAGGCTCTCTATGGCTACACCTTC.

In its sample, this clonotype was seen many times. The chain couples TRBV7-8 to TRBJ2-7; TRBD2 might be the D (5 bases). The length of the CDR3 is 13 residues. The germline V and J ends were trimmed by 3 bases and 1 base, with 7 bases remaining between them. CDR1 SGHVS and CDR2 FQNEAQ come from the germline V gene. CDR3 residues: CASSLTTSYEQYF. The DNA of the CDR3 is TGTGCCAGCAGCTTGACTACTTCCTACGAGCAGTACTTC.

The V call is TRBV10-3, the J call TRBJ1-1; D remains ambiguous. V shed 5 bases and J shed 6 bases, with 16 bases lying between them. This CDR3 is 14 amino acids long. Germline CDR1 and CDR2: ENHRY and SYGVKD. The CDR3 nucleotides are TGTGCCATCAGTATCCCCGTAGTGGGCGCTGAAGCTTTCTTT. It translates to CAISIPVVGAEAFF.

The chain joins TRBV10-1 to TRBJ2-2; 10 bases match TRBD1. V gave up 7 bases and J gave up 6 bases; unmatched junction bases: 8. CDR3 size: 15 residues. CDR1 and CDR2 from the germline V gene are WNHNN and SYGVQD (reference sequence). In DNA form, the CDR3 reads TGCGCCAGCACCTCGGGACAGGGGAGGTCCGGGGAGCTGTTTTTT. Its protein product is CASTSGQGRSGELFF.

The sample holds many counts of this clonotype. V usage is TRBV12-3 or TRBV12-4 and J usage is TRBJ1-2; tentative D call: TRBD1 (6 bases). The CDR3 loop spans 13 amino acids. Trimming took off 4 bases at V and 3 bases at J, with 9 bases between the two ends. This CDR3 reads CASSSGVDYGYTF. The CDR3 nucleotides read TGTGCCAGCAGTTCAGGGGTTGACTATGGCTACACCTTC.

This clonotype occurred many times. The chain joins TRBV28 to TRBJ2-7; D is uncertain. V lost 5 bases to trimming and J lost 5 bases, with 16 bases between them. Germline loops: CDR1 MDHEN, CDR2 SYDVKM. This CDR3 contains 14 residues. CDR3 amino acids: CASSNPAPLDEQYF. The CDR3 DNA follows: TGTGCCAGCAGTAATCCGGCCCCATTGGACGAGCAGTACTTC.

The CDR3 bases are TGTGCCAGCAGCGTCACTAGCGGGGGGACGCATGAGCAGTTCTTC. The encoded protein is CASSVTSGGTHEQFF. The chain uses TRBV9 and TRBJ2-1; 12 nucleotides match TRBD2. The CDR3 contains 15 residues. The germline V gene has CDR1 SGDLS and CDR2 YYNGEE. J was trimmed by 8 bases and V by 2 bases; bases with no gene match: 5.

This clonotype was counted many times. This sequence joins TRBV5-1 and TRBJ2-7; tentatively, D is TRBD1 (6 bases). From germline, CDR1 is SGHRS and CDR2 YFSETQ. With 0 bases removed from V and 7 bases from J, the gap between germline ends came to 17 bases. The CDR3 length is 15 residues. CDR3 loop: CASSLDFRDIREQYF. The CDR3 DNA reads TGCGCCAGCAGCTTGGATTTCCGGGACATTAGGGAGCAGTACTTC.

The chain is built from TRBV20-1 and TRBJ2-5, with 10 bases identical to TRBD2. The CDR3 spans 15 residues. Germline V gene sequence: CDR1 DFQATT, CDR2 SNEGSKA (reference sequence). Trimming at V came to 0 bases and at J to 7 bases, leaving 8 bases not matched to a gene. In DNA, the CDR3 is TGCAGTGCTAGAGAGAGCGGGGGGGCATCAGGGACCCAGTACTTC. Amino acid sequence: CSARESGGASGTQYF.

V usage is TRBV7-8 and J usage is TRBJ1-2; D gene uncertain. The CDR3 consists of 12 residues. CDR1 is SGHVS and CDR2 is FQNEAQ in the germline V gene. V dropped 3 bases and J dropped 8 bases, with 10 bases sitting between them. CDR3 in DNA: TGTGCCAGCAGCTTTGACATGGGCGGCTACACCTTC. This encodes CASSFDMGGYTF.